One sample yielded the 25 T cell receptor beta chains listed below, sequenced in a study of blood T cell repertoires in COVID-19. The assay was immunoSEQ multiplex PCR, and TCRdb's table has in-frame clones only and misses some. The sample shows approximately 170,000 clones, approximately 86% of them seen only once. The sample was peripheral blood. These TCRs come from a man aged 65 to 79 with acute or convalescent COVID-19.

This chain links TRBV15 with TRBJ1-2; 9 bases are shared with TRBD1. V gave up 8 bases and J gave up 2 bases; unmatched junction bases: 9. CDR1 and CDR2 from the germline V gene are LNHNV and YYDKDF (reference sequence). The CDR3 runs 15 residues. The CDR3 DNA reads TGTGCCACCTCAAAGACAGGGGGGGCGAACTATGGCTACACCTTC. This encodes CATSKTGGANYGYTF.

The chain carries TRBV24-1 and TRBJ1-1; 12 nucleotides align to TRBD1. The CDR3 is made up of 17 amino acids. J gave up 11 bases and V 3 bases, and 15 bases lay outside the gene matches. Germline CDR1 reads KGHDR; CDR2 reads SFDVKD. The CDR3 loop reads CATSDQTPGQGAAGAFF. CDR3 nucleotides: TGTGCCACCAGTGATCAAACTCCGGGACAGGGGGCCGCCGGGGCTTTCTTT.

This clone showed up just a few times. J is TRBJ1-2 and V is TRBV28, with D possibly matching TRBD1 (5 bases). This CDR3 has 13 residues. CDR1 and CDR2 (germline): MDHEN, SYDVKM. The V end was cut by 6 bases, the J end by 4 bases, with 12 bases between. The chain's CDR3 is CASSLGVLYGYTF. In DNA, the CDR3 is TGTGCCAGCAGCCTAGGGGTCCTCTATGGCTACACCTTC.

The gene calls are TRBV28 and TRBJ1-1, with D perhaps matching TRBD1 (6 bases). Germline V lookup: CDR1 MDHEN, CDR2 SYDVKM. V lost 6 bases, J lost 6 bases, and 14 bases lay in between. This CDR3 comprises 13 residues. CDR3 DNA: TGTGCCAGCAGAACGCCAGGGGACGCTGAAGCTTTCTTT. Translating gives CASRTPGDAEAFF.

V and J are TRBV11-2 and TRBJ2-2, with 7 nucleotides matching TRBD1. CDR3 length: 14 residues. CDR1 is SGHAT, CDR2 FQNNGV, per germline. With V trimmed by 3 bases and J by 7 bases, 5 bases remained unmatched. This chain's CDR3 is CASSFVPGGGELFF. CDR3 nucleotide sequence: TGTGCCAGCAGCTTTGTCCCAGGGGGCGGGGAGCTGTTTTTT.

J is TRBJ2-7 and V is TRBV6-6; TRBD2 might be the D (7 bases). Looked up from germline, CDR1 is MNHNY and CDR2 is SVGAGI (reference sequence). Trimming pared 6 bases from V and 4 bases from J, leaving 16 bases between. The CDR3 is made up of 14 amino acids. The DNA of the CDR3 is TGTGCCAGCAGCTACGAGGGGGGGCCGTACGAGCAGTACTTC. Protein sequence: CASSYEGGPYEQYF.

The CDR3 nucleotides read TGCGCCAGCAGCCCCCGCGCGGGGCTTAACACTGAAGCTTTCTTT. This encodes CASSPRAGLNTEAFF. The chain is built from TRBV5-1 and TRBJ1-1; a weak D match, TRBD1 (5 bases). The CDR3 spans 15 residues. The ends were cut back, 4 bases at V and 2 bases at J, with 15 bases in the middle. The V gene's germline CDR1 is SGHRS and CDR2 YFSETQ.

This clone was observed a handful of times. J is TRBJ2-1 and V is TRBV5-6, with 7 bases that match TRBD1. CDR1 and CDR2 from the germline V gene are SGHDT and YYEEEE. This CDR3 has 14 amino acids. Trimming cost V 1 base and J 6 bases; bases outside gene matches: 4. CDR3 sequence (DNA): TGTGCCAGCAGCTTGTTGAAGGGGGCCAATGAGCAGTTCTTC. Translation gives CASSLLKGANEQFF. Drawing the rest from reference TRBV5-6 and TRBJ2-1, the complete variable domain is DAGVTQSPTHLIKTRGQQVTLRCSPKSGHDTVSWYQQALGQGPQFIFQYYEEEERQRGNFPDRFSGHQFPNYSSELNVNALLLGDSALYLCASSLLKGANEQFFGPGTRLTVL.

A single count supports this clone. This chain links TRBV4-2 with TRBJ2-7, with 7 bases matching TRBD1. With 0 bases clipped from V and 5 bases from J, the junction kept 4 bases outside the gene matches. The CDR3 length is 14 residues. Per the germline V gene, CDR1 is LGHNA and CDR2 is YNFKEQ. CDR3 in DNA: TGTGCCAGCAGCCAAGATCGAGGGGGCCACGAGCAGTACTTC. Its translation: CASSQDRGGHEQYF.

The V and J genes are TRBV14 and TRBJ2-2; maybe TRBD2 (6 bases). The CDR3 spans 15 residues. V was clipped by 4 bases and J by 2 bases, with 11 bases between them. Germline V lookup: CDR1 SGHDN, CDR2 FVKESK. The CDR3 is CASSRGTYNTGELFF. Written as DNA, the CDR3 is TGTGCCAGCAGCCGGGGGACTTACAACACCGGGGAGCTGTTTTTT.

The CDR3 protein is CASSRGLAEGPGELFF. The CDR3, as DNA: TGTGCCAGCAGCAGGGGACTAGCGGAAGGGCCCGGGGAGCTGTTTTTT. The chain is built from TRBV21-1 and TRBJ2-2; the table's D call, TRBD2, was not checked against the DNA. TRBV21-1 is flagged as a pseudogene. The CDR3 covers 16 residues.

V is TRBV7-3 and J is TRBJ2-2; TRBD2 aligns across 8 bases. The CDR3 totals 16 residues. Germline CDR1 and CDR2: SGHTA and FQGTGA. The V segment lost 3 bases and the J segment 4 bases; nucleotides outside the gene matches: 7. This CDR3 reads CASSFSTSGFTGELFF. The CDR3 DNA follows: TGTGCCAGCAGCTTCTCTACTAGCGGTTTCACCGGGGAGCTGTTTTTT.

V gene TRBV11-2 combines with J gene TRBJ1-4; TRBD1 matches at 9 bases. CDR1 is SGHAT, CDR2 FQNNGV, per germline. There are 17 residues in the CDR3. V gave up 1 base and J gave up 4 bases; unmatched junction bases: 7. The CDR3 loop reads CASSLGGQGPINEKLFF. The CDR3 bases are TGTGCCAGCAGCTTAGGGGGACAGGGACCAATTAATGAAAAACTGTTTTTT.

This chain uses TRBV27 with TRBJ1-5, with D unclear. This CDR3 has 13 residues. Germline-derived CDR1 and CDR2 are MNHEY and SMNVEV (reference sequence). The V gene lost 10 bases and the J gene lost 0 bases, with 10 bases spanning the gap. In nucleotides, the CDR3 is TGTGCCACTCGTTCTTATAGCAATCAGCCCCAGCATTTT. Protein: CATRSYSNQPQHF.

The rearrangement joins TRBV11-2 to TRBJ1-1; D remains ambiguous. CDR3 length: 14 amino acids. CDR1 SGHAT and CDR2 FQNNGV come from the germline V gene. The ends were cut back, 2 bases at V and 1 base at J, with 8 bases in the middle. CDR3 sequence (DNA): TGTGCCAGCAGCTTATATTCGGGGAACACTGAAGCTTTCTTT. Translating it yields CASSLYSGNTEAFF.

The rearrangement uses TRBV28 and TRBJ2-2, with D unresolved. Trimming left V 8 bases short and J 0 bases short, with 7 bases between. The CDR3 is 13 amino acids. Germline assignment: CDR1 MDHEN and CDR2 SYDVKM. The DNA of the CDR3 is TGTGCCAGCCAGAAAGCGAACACCGGGGAGCTGTTTTTT. As protein: CASQKANTGELFF. Complete variable domain (other parts from reference TRBV28 and TRBJ2-2): DVKVTQSSRYLVKRTGEKVFLECVQDMDHENMFWYRQDPGLGLRLIYFSYDVKMKEKGDIPEGYSVSREKKERFSLILESASTNQTSMYLCASQKANTGELFFGEGSRLTVL.

The chain joins TRBV7-3 to TRBJ1-2; tentative D call: TRBD1 (5 bases). The CDR3 totals 14 residues. The V end lost 1 base, the J end lost 2 bases, and 8 bases lay between the germline ends. The germline gives CDR1 SGHTA, CDR2 FQGTGA. The CDR3 is CASSLNKGNYGYTF. The CDR3 region has the DNA TGTGCCAGCAGCTTAAATAAGGGGAACTATGGCTACACCTTC.

The chain combines TRBV14 with TRBJ2-2, with a possible D match to TRBD1 (5 bases). This CDR3 spans 12 amino acids. Trimming stripped 9 bases from V and 5 bases from J, with 10 bases between. Germline assignment: CDR1 SGHDN and CDR2 FVKESK. DNA for the CDR3: TGTGCCAGTCCCCAGGGTACCGGGGAGCTGTTTTTT. Translating gives CASPQGTGELFF.

This clone turned up a few times. The rearrangement uses TRBV7-7 and TRBJ2-5; the D gene is possibly TRBD2 (6 bases). The CDR3 runs to 16 residues. CDR1 is SSHAT and CDR2 is FNYEAQ in the germline V gene (reference sequence). V shed 3 bases and J shed 3 bases, with 17 bases lying between them. The CDR3 is CASSFGGSGSEETQYF. Written as DNA, the CDR3 is TGTGCCAGCAGCTTTGGGGGGAGCGGTTCAGAAGAGACCCAGTACTTC. Full variable domain (remainder filled in from reference TRBV7-7 and TRBJ2-5): GAGVSQSPRYKVTKRGQDVTLRCDPISSHATLYWYQQALGQGPEFLTYFNYEAQPDKSGLPSDRFSAERPEGSISTLTIQRTEQRDSAMYRCASSFGGSGSEETQYFGPGTRLLVL.

The chain uses TRBV9 and TRBJ2-1; TRBD2 agrees at 9 bases. After removal of 4 bases from V and 0 bases from J, the junction contained 8 bases not matched to a gene. CDR3 length: 17 residues. CDR1 is SGDLS, CDR2 YYNGEE, per germline. CDR3 sequence: CASSPRGTSFSYNEQFF. The CDR3 nucleotides read TGTGCCAGCAGCCCCCGAGGGACTAGCTTCTCCTACAATGAGCAGTTCTTC.

The rearrangement uses TRBV27 and TRBJ2-1; possibly TRBD1 for D (6 bases). CDR1 and CDR2 from the germline V gene are MNHEY and SMNVEV (reference sequence). The CDR3 contains 13 residues. Trimming left V 6 bases short and J 8 bases short, with 14 bases between. CDR3 nucleotides: TGTGCCAGCAGGCCCACAGGGCGGGATGAGCAGTTCTTC. This gives the protein CASRPTGRDEQFF.

The chain recombines TRBV7-9 with TRBJ2-5; TRBD2 agrees at 8 bases. The V gene end was trimmed by 5 bases and the J gene end by 4 bases; junction bases not matched to a gene: 9. The CDR3 extends over 15 amino acids. Germline V lookup: CDR1 SEHNR, CDR2 FQNEAQ (reference sequence). CDR3 residues: CASSPPTSAAETQYF. The CDR3 DNA reads as TGTGCCAGCAGCCCCCCGACTAGCGCCGCAGAGACCCAGTACTTC.

The chain couples TRBV28 to TRBJ1-5; possible D gene TRBD1, 5 bases. The germline V gene has CDR1 MDHEN and CDR2 SYDVKM. This CDR3 spans 13 amino acids. Trimming took 6 bases from V and 3 from J, leaving 9 bases between them. The CDR3 loop reads CASSSTDNQPQHF. As DNA, the CDR3 is TGTGCCAGCAGCTCGACAGACAATCAGCCCCAGCATTTT.

The V call is TRBV9, the J call TRBJ1-5, with D possibly being TRBD1 (5 bases). The CDR3 spans 16 residues. Looked up from germline, CDR1 is SGDLS and CDR2 is YYNGEE. The V end lost 7 bases, the J end lost 0 bases, and 17 bases lay between the germline ends. The CDR3 sequence: CASRKGDRNSNQPQHF. CDR3 DNA sequence: TGTGCCAGCCGGAAAGGGGATAGAAATAGCAATCAGCCCCAGCATTTT.

The CDR3 loop is CASGVTSGGTDTQYF. In nucleotides, the CDR3 is TGCGCCAGCGGAGTAACTAGCGGGGGGACAGATACGCAGTATTTT. The genes are TRBV5-1 and TRBJ2-3; 12 bases agree with TRBD2. CDR1 is SGHRS, CDR2 YFSETQ, per germline. V was pared by 7 bases and J by 3 bases, with 6 bases of the junction left unmatched. The CDR3 runs to 15 residues.